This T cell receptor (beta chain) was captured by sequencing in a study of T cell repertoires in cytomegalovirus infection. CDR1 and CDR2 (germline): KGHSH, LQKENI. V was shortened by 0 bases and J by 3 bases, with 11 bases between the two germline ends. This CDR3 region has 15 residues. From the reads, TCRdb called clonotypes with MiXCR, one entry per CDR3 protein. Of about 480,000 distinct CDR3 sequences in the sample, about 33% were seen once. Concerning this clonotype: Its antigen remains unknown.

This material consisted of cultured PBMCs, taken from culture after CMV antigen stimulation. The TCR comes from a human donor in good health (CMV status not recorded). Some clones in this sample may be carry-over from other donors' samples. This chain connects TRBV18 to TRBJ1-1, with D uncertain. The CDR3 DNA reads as TGTGCCAGCTCACCACCGGCCAGGAGTTACACTGAAGCTTTCTTT. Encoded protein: CASSPPARSYTEAFF.